The rows below give T cell receptor beta chains drawn from one sample of a study of cytomegalovirus exposure and HLA in healthy donors. Libraries were prepared by immunoSEQ multiplex PCR; TCRdb keeps only in-frame clonotypes and omits some of them. The sample shows a few hundred thousand clones, under 90% of them seen only once. Sequencing used PBMCs. The receptors derive from a girl aged 2 to 9 in good health and CMV-seronegative. The CDR3 runs from the conserved cysteine through the conserved F or W. D genes are given only for firm matches. Rows give clone size only sometimes, using once, few, many, or a class for an expanded clone.

j_gene	d_gene	v_gene	abundance	CDR3aa	CDR3nt
TRBJ2-5	-	TRBV18	-	CASSPPARVWFQYF	TGTGCCAGCTCACCACCGGCCAGGGTTTGGTTCCAGTACTTC
TRBJ1-4	-	TRBV6-6	-	CASRTAGRGEKLFF	TGTGCCAGCCGGACAGCGGGGAGAGGGGAAAAACTGTTTTTT
TRBJ2-1	TRBD1	TRBV6-1	-	CASSEPTGYHEQFF	TGTGCCAGCAGTGAACCGACAGGGTATCATGAGCAGTTCTTC
TRBJ2-5	-	TRBV5-1	-	CASSGGAGETQYF	TGCGCCAGCAGCGGAGGGGCGGGAGAGACCCAGTACTTC
TRBJ2-1	TRBD2	TRBV7-9	-	CASSRLADEQFF	TGTGCCAGCAGCCGACTAGCAGATGAGCAGTTCTTC
TRBJ1-4	-	TRBV30	-	CAWTPGVSEKLFF	TGTGCCTGGACACCGGGGGTTAGCGAAAAACTGTTTTTT
TRBJ2-1	-	TRBV4-1	-	CASSQASQVNEQFF	TGCGCCAGCAGCCAAGCCTCACAGGTGAATGAGCAGTTCTTC
TRBJ1-1	-	TRBV9	-	CASSVEPDTEAFF	TGTGCCAGCAGCGTAGAGCCGGACACTGAAGCTTTCTTT
TRBJ2-7	-	TRBV7-8	-	CASSFPLRQGGRYEQYF	TGTGCCAGCAGCTTTCCCCTCCGGCAGGGTGGGCGGTACGAGCAGTACTTC
TRBJ2-7	-	TRBV6-5	few	CASSYGRGSSSYEQYF	TGTGCCAGCAGTTACGGCCGGGGGTCTAGTTCCTACGAGCAGTACTTC
TRBJ2-3	-	TRBV5-6	-	CASSLETSGDTQYF	TGTGCCAGCAGCTTAGAGACCTCCGGGGATACGCAGTATTTT
TRBJ2-4	TRBD2	TRBV4-1	few	CASSQGPVAGGVKNIQYF	TGCGCCAGCAGCCAAGGGCCTGTAGCGGGGGGCGTTAAAAACATTCAGTACTTC
TRBJ2-7	-	TRBV30	-	CAWSSLTTEQYF	TGTGCCTGGAGTAGCCTGACTACTGAGCAGTACTTC
TRBJ2-3	-	TRBV11-3	-	CASSDNPWADTQYF	TGTGCCAGCAGCGACAACCCGTGGGCAGATACGCAGTATTTT
TRBJ1-1	-	TRBV14	-	CASSPQVRQHTEAFF	TGTGCCAGCAGCCCTCAAGTCCGACAGCACACTGAAGCTTTCTTT
TRBJ1-4	TRBD1	TRBV2	-	CASSGTGDGEKLFF	TGTGCCAGCAGTGGGACAGGGGATGGTGAAAAACTGTTTTTT
TRBJ1-5	TRBD1	TRBV2	once	CARKRDSRPDQPQHF	TGTGCCCGCAAACGGGACAGCCGGCCTGATCAGCCCCAGCATTTT
TRBJ1-1	TRBD1	TRBV19	-	CATHGTAVVEAFF	TGTGCCACCCACGGGACAGCCGTAGTTGAAGCTTTCTTT
TRBJ2-7	TRBD1	TRBV28	-	CASRSGQGDHEQYF	TGTGCCAGCAGGTCGGGACAGGGGGATCACGAGCAGTACTTC